This note documents a single T cell receptor (beta chain) sequence. Profiling relied on immunoSEQ multiplex PCR, and the TCRdb table lists in-frame clones only, not all of them. In the table there are some 51,000 clones, around 86% of which are singletons. This specimen belongs to a study of OX40 agonist ivuxolimab in advanced cancers. This CDR3 has 17 amino acids. Trimming cost V 0 bases and J 0 bases; bases outside gene matches: 4. The germline gives CDR1 SGHAT, CDR2 FQNNGV. This chain links TRBV11-2 with TRBJ2-2, with 7 bases identical to TRBD2. This receptor was identified in an adult with an advanced solid tumor such as melanoma, head and neck, liver or kidney cancer. The source material was CD4+ or CD8+ T cells sorted from blood, sampled in a trial of the OX40 agonist ivuxolimab. In nucleotides, the CDR3 is TGTGCCAGCAGCTTAGATCTTCGGGGGGCGAACACCGGGGAGCTGTTTTTT. This gives the protein CASSLDLRGANTGELFF. Using reference TRBV11-2 and TRBJ2-2 for the parts outside the CDR3, the full variable domain is EAGVAQSPRYKIIEKRQSVAFWCNPISGHATLYWYQQILGQGPKLLIQFQNNGVVDDSQLPKDRFSAERLKGVDSTLKIQPAKLEDSAVYLCASSLDLRGANTGELFFGEGSRLTVL.